The table lists the clone carrying this T cell receptor beta chain with a count of one. Its target is unknown. The CDR3 covers 14 residues. Germline CDR1 is MDHEN and CDR2 is SYDVKM. Trimming left V 6 bases short and J 5 bases short, with 17 bases between. These data originate in a study of cytomegalovirus exposure and HLA in healthy donors. About the study: It was reported in a later analysis that the same platform had been used for the 100 to 150 validation repertoires as for the 550 to 700 first-cohort repertoires.

Findings and caveats of the study: Rarity held for most TCR sequences, but there were some public TCRs that occurred in many donors.

The table came from immunoSEQ multiplex PCR; TCRdb's copy has only in-frame clones and leaves some out. The sample lists around 86,000 clones; roughly 92% were seen once. The donors were members of the validation cohort, which comprised more than 90 subjects and was separate from the first cohort of roughly 700 subjects. Sequencing was done on a sample of PBMCs. The TCR originated in a woman in her twenties or thirties in good health and CMV-seropositive. This rearrangement joins TRBV28 to TRBJ2-7; D may be TRBD1 (5 bases). CDR3 sequence: CASRGALGPHEQYF. CDR3 nucleotide sequence: TGTGCCAGCAGAGGGGCTTTAGGTCCCCACGAGCAGTACTTC.